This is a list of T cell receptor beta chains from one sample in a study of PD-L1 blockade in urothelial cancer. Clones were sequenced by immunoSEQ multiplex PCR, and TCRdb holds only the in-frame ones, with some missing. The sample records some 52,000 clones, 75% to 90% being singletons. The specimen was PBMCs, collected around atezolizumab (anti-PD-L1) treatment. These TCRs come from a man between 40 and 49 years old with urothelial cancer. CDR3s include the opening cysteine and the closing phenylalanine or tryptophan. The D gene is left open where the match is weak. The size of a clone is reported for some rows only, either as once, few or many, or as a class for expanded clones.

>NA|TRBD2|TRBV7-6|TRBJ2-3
CASSFGGREDTQYF
TGTGCCAGCAGCTTCGGTGGGAGGGAAGATACGCAGTATTTT
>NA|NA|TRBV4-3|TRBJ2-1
CASSQGSGSGEQFF
TGCGCCAGCAGCCAAGGGAGCGGTTCGGGTGAGCAGTTCTTC
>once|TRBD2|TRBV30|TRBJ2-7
CAWTRVLAAYEQYF
TGTGCCTGGACCCGCGTCCTAGCGGCATACGAGCAGTACTTC
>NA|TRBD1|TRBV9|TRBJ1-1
CASSVSPWDRGNPEAFF
TGTGCCAGCAGCGTGTCCCCTTGGGACAGGGGAAATCCTGAAGCTTTCTTT
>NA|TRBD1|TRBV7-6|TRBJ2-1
CASSLTGEEQFF
TGTGCCAGCAGCTTAACAGGGGAGGAGCAGTTCTTC
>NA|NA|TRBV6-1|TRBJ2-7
CASTPRDFLYEQYF
TGTGCCAGCACTCCCCGGGACTTCCTTTACGAGCAGTACTTC
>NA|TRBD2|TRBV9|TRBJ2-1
CASSVFGTRANEQFF
TGTGCCAGCAGCGTATTTGGGACTAGGGCCAATGAGCAGTTCTTC
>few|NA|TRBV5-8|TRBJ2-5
CASSFEYRVEETQYF
TGTGCCAGCAGCTTTGAGTACAGGGTCGAAGAGACCCAGTACTTC
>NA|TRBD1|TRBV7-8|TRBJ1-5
CASSLASRGRRDQPQHF
TGTGCCAGCAGCTTAGCATCCAGGGGGCGACGGGATCAGCCCCAGCATTTT
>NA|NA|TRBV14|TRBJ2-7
CASSQVAGPRGGQYF
TGTGCCAGCAGCCAAGTTGCGGGTCCCCGCGGCGGGCAGTACTTC
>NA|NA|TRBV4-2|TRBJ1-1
CASRGGAAVNTEAFF
TGTGCCAGCAGAGGGGGAGCCGCCGTGAACACTGAAGCTTTCTTT